This T cell receptor (beta chain) was recorded in a study of TIL therapy for anti-PD-1-resistant metastatic lung cancer. Trimming took 8 bases from V and 4 from J, leaving 15 bases between them. The CDR3 runs to 13 residues. Germline V lookup: CDR1 SGHDT, CDR2 YYEEEE. This sample's time point: pre-treatment sample, taken before nivolumab and TIL therapy. Tumor tissue came from excised metastases, mostly pleural nodules or supraclavicular lymph nodes. This was the immunoSEQ v3 assay. Sequenced by immunoSEQ multiplex PCR; TCRdb stores in-frame clones only, minus some. The sample includes 50,000 or so clones, approximately 70% of them seen just once.

The chain couples TRBV5-6 to TRBJ2-5, with D possibly TRBD1 on 5 matching bases. The clonotype was recovered from a person aged 25 to 85 with non-small cell lung cancer. Sequencing used tumor tissue, obtained at baseline. As DNA, the CDR3 is TGTGCCAGTTCTTCTCAGGGTAGAGAGACCCAGTACTTC. Its translation is CASSSQGRETQYF.